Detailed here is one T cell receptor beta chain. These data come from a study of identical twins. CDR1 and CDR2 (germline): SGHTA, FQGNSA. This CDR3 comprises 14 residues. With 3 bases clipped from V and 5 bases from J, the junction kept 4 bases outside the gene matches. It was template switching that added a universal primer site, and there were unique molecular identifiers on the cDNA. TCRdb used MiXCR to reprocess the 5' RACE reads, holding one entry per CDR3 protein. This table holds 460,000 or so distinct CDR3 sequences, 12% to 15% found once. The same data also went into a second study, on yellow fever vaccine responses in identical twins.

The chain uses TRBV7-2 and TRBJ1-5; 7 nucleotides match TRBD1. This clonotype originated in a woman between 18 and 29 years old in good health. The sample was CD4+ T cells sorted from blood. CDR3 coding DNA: TGTGCCAGCAGCTTTGACAGGGAGTATCAGCCCCAGCATTTT. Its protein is CASSFDREYQPQHF.